This TCR beta chain was recorded in a study of T cells in Graves' hyperthyroidism and ophthalmopathy. About the research overall: Peripheral blood was collected at initial diagnosis, before any treatment.

Many counts were recorded for this clonotype. Hyperthyroidism was newly diagnosed in patients aged 18 to 65 (duration under 2 months). Exclusion criteria comprised uncontrolled infection, other autoimmune disease, pregnancy or lactation. It was 8.5 to 10 ml of fresh peripheral blood that supplied the PBMCs. Using RNA transcripts as the source, TCR beta CDR3 regions were amplified. The HTBI primer set was used in a first-round RT-PCR of the TCR CDR3. TCRdb called the multiplex PCR reads again in MiXCR, with one record for every CDR3 protein. The repertoire includes hundreds of thousands of distinct CDR3 sequences, around 19% of them detected once, and about 45% sits in the top ten. Input material: blood. The clonotype originates from a man aged 40-55 years with Graves' hyperthyroidism.

CDR3 DNA sequence: TGTGCCAGCTCACCCCCCGGGACAGTGAACACTGAAGCTTTCTTT. Translating gives CASSPPGTVNTEAFF. J is TRBJ1-1 and V is TRBV18; 7 nucleotides align to TRBD1. The germline V gene encodes CDR1 KGHSH and CDR2 LQKENI. This CDR3 is 15 amino acids long. V dropped 3 bases and J dropped 0; count of bases not matched to a gene: 4.